This T cell receptor (beta chain) was sequenced in a study of CD8+CD57+ T cells in acquired aplastic anemia. Study-level results: Roughly 31 CD8+ CDR3 sequences occurred in both the patients and the controls. No significant patient-versus-control difference appeared in CD8+ Simpson's diversity.

Unmatched junction bases numbered 2, after V lost 0 bases and J lost 9 bases. The CDR3 consists of 13 residues. Germline CDR1 is SGHDT and CDR2 is YYEEEE. TCR beta VDJ combinations and CDR3 sequences were profiled from genomic DNA. Using its own MiXCR run on the reads, TCRdb lists one record per CDR3 protein. There are roughly 240,000 distinct CDR3 sequences in the sample; around half occur only once, and approximately 7.8% lies in the top ten. In its sample, this clonotype was seen many times. Its antigen is not known. An expansion of CD8+CD57+ cells by flow cytometry had been shown in patients chosen for sequencing.

Specimen: sorted CD4+, CD8+, or CD8+CD57+ T cells (not recorded which) from PBMCs. This TCR was recovered from a human donor with aplastic anemia. The chain couples TRBV5-6 to TRBJ2-1; 8 bases line up with TRBD2. Here the CDR3 reads CASSLGSGSEQFF. The DNA of the CDR3 is TGTGCCAGCAGCTTGGGGAGCGGGAGTGAGCAGTTCTTC.